These T cell receptor beta chains were read from a single sample in a study of T cell repertoires in cytomegalovirus infection. The antigens for these receptors are not known. TCRdb re-called the reads through MiXCR, storing one row per CDR3 protein. Altogether 700,000 to 900,000 distinct CDR3 sequences are present, 29% being singletons, with the ten largest covering approximately 14%. The sequencing used cultured CD8+ T cells from PBMCs, collected from culture after CMV antigen stimulation. The receptor source for this set is a human donor in good health (CMV status not recorded). Some clones in this sample may be carry-over from other donors' samples. Each CDR3 is given with its conserved first and last residue. A D gene is named only where the DNA matches it firmly. Clone size is given for some rows only: seen once, a few or many times, or a class if the clone is expanded.

>few|TRBJ2-7|TRBD1|TRBV7-2
CASSFDRENLSYEQYF
TGTGCCAGCAGCTTTGACAGGGAAAATCTCTCCTACGAGCAGTACTTC
>.|TRBJ1-2|.|TRBV27
CASSTGLSIPYGYTF
TGTGCCAGCAGCACGGGACTCTCGATCCCATATGGCTACACCTTC
>many|TRBJ1-1|TRBD1|TRBV7-2
CASSTTTGMNTEAFF
TGTGCCAGCAGCACTACGACAGGGATGAACACTGAAGCTTTCTTT
>.|TRBJ1-2|.|TRBV5-4
CASSLETATNYGYTF
TGTGCCAGCAGCTTGGAGACAGCTACTAACTATGGCTACACCTTC
>.|TRBJ2-7|TRBD2|TRBV20-1
CSARGTSGVYSYEQYF
TGCAGTGCTAGGGGGACTAGCGGGGTTTATTCGTACGAGCAGTACTTC
>many|TRBJ2-2|.|TRBV7-2
CASSLTRAGELFF
TGTGCCAGCAGCTTAACTAGGGCCGGGGAGCTGTTTTTT
>many|TRBJ2-3|TRBD2|TRBV6-1
CASSSRTSGGADTQYF
TGTGCCAGCAGTTCTAGGACTAGCGGGGGCGCAGATACGCAGTATTTT
>many|TRBJ1-2|.|TRBV7-8
CASSLGTPRSSYGYTF
TGTGCCAGCAGCTTAGGGACACCCAGAAGTTCCTATGGCTACACCTTC
>few|TRBJ2-7|.|TRBV7-9
CATSYVGSPYEQYF
TGTGCCACCTCCTACGTGGGCAGTCCCTACGAGCAGTACTTC
>few|TRBJ2-3|TRBD2|TRBV9
CASSIAGTRRTDTQYF
TGTGCCAGCAGCATCGCGGGGACTAGAAGGACGGATACGCAGTATTTT
>few|TRBJ1-1|.|TRBV6-5
CASSYAQGNTEAFF
TGTGCCAGCAGTTACGCCCAGGGGAACACTGAAGCTTTCTTT
>few|TRBJ1-3|.|TRBV7-9
CASPRPTALGNTIYF
TGTGCCAGCCCTCGGCCAACAGCCCTTGGAAACACCATATATTTT
>.|TRBJ2-3|.|TRBV11-2
CASSPRRGVDTQYF
TGTGCCAGCAGCCCCCGGCGAGGGGTAGATACGCAGTATTTT
>.|TRBJ2-5|TRBD1|TRBV6-5
CASSYSIGRGQGTETQYF
TGTGCCAGCAGTTACTCGATTGGCAGGGGACAGGGTACAGAGACCCAGTACTTC
>.|TRBJ2-5|.|TRBV27
CASSFPGEQETQYF
TGTGCCAGCAGTTTCCCAGGAGAGCAAGAGACCCAGTACTTC
>.|TRBJ1-1|.|TRBV7-6
CASSDDSLSTEAFF
TGTGCCAGCAGCGACGACAGTCTAAGCACTGAAGCTTTCTTT
>few|TRBJ2-5|.|TRBV7-7
CASSSAPRDSQETQYF
TGTGCTAGCAGCTCGGCACCCCGGGACTCTCAAGAGACCCAGTACTTC
>few|TRBJ2-3|.|TRBV15
CATSRDLHTQYF
TGTGCCACCAGCAGAGATCTGCATACGCAGTATTTT
>many|TRBJ2-5|.|TRBV11-3
CASSFRPQETQYF
TGTGCCAGCAGCTTTCGGCCCCAAGAGACCCAGTACTTC
>.|TRBJ1-5|.|TRBV12-3/TRBV12-4
CASSFGNGRNQPQHF
TGTGCCAGCAGTTTTGGCAACGGCCGCAATCAGCCCCAGCATTTT
>.|TRBJ1-2|TRBD1|TRBV19
CASQTGKGYGYTF
TGTGCCAGCCAGACAGGGAAAGGCTATGGCTACACCTTC
>few|TRBJ2-3|TRBD2|TRBV4-1
CASSYGLAVADTQYF
TGCGCCAGCAGCTACGGACTAGCGGTAGCAGATACGCAGTATTTT
>few|TRBJ2-5|.|TRBV28
CASSTPGHQQETQYF
TGTGCCAGCAGTACGCCGGGACACCAACAAGAGACCCAGTACTTC
>.|TRBJ2-1|.|TRBV6-5
CASSFTGGSPHEQFF
TGTGCCAGCAGTTTCACGGGGGGCAGCCCCCATGAGCAGTTCTTC
>.|TRBJ2-1|.|TRBV10-3
CAIRPAIGVAYNEQFF
TGTGCCATCAGACCAGCTATAGGAGTTGCATACAATGAGCAGTTCTTC
>few|TRBJ2-7|TRBD2|TRBV28
CASSNGLAGTYEQYF
TGTGCCAGCAGTAACGGACTAGCGGGGACCTACGAGCAGTACTTC
>.|TRBJ2-5|TRBD2|TRBV6-6
CASRPVRLAEETQYF
TGTGCCAGCAGGCCGGTGCGACTAGCGGAAGAGACCCAGTACTTC
>.|TRBJ2-7|.|TRBV20-1
CSVPPEAPYEQYF
TGCAGTGTTCCCCCGGAGGCCCCCTACGAGCAGTACTTC
>once|TRBJ2-2|TRBD1|TRBV20-1
CSARERGQGLTGELFF
TGCAGTGCACGAGAGAGGGGACAGGGCCTCACCGGGGAGCTGTTTTTT
>.|TRBJ2-1|TRBD2|TRBV19
CASTWGGNEQFF
TGTGCCAGTACTTGGGGGGGGAATGAGCAGTTCTTC
>.|TRBJ1-4|.|TRBV6-5
CASMGRATTNEKLFF
TGTGCCAGCATGGGGAGGGCAACAACTAATGAAAAACTGTTTTTT
>.|TRBJ1-5|TRBD1|TRBV7-9
CASSGEPGTGVQPQHF
TGTGCCAGCAGCGGAGAGCCCGGGACAGGGGTTCAGCCCCAGCATTTT
>.|TRBJ2-3|.|TRBV28
CASSIFPTDTQYF
TGTGCCAGCAGTATATTTCCCACAGATACGCAGTATTTT
>.|TRBJ1-2|TRBD1|TRBV7-6
CASSLGPGTGDYGYTF
TGTGCCAGCAGCTTAGGTCCTGGGACAGGGGACTATGGCTACACCTTC
>many|TRBJ2-1|TRBD2|TRBV5-1
CASSFLAGGSTYYNEQFF
TGCGCCAGCAGCTTCCTAGCGGGGGGCTCAACCTACTACAATGAGCAGTTCTTC
>many|TRBJ1-5|.|TRBV12-3/TRBV12-4
CASSSSRVSNQPQHF
TGTGCCAGCAGTTCATCCAGGGTTAGCAATCAGCCCCAGCATTTT
>.|TRBJ1-5|TRBD1|TRBV6-2/TRBV6-3
CASRRDRAGNQPQHF
TGTGCCAGCAGGCGCGACAGGGCGGGCAATCAGCCCCAGCATTTT
>.|TRBJ2-7|.|TRBV7-9
CAGGTEAYEQYF
TGTGCCGGAGGGACAGAAGCCTACGAGCAGTACTTC
>few|TRBJ2-4|TRBD1|TRBV7-4
CASSSGYTTTGENIQYF
TGTGCCAGCAGCTCGGGCTATACGACGACAGGGGAAAACATTCAGTACTTC
>.|TRBJ1-5|TRBD1|TRBV7-6
CASSLSFGQGTGDQPQHF
TGTGCCAGCAGCTTGTCCTTCGGACAGGGAACAGGAGATCAGCCCCAGCATTTT
>few|TRBJ2-5|.|TRBV6-5
CASRPIGQLGYETQYF
TGTGCCAGCAGGCCGATAGGACAGTTAGGCTACGAGACCCAGTACTTC
>.|TRBJ1-1|.|TRBV10-3
CAISESMHAFF
TGTGCCATCAGTGAGTCGATGCACGCTTTCTTT
>many|TRBJ1-1|.|TRBV12-5
CASGYDAVNTEAFF
TGTGCTAGTGGCTACGACGCAGTGAACACTGAAGCTTTCTTT
>many|TRBJ2-2|.|TRBV7-6
CASSLAGITGELFF
TGTGCCAGCAGCTTAGCTGGTATTACCGGGGAGCTGTTTTTT
>once|TRBJ2-1|.|TRBV5-8
CASSLGTDPYYNEQFF
TGTGCCAGCAGCTTGGGGACAGACCCCTACTACAATGAGCAGTTCTTC
>few|TRBJ2-1|TRBD2|TRBV19
CASSIRGGGAYNEQFF
TGTGCCAGTAGTATACGAGGCGGGGGGGCCTACAATGAGCAGTTCTTC
>few|TRBJ2-1|TRBD1|TRBV23-1
CASSQRGQGFHEQFF
TGCGCCAGCAGTCAAAGGGGACAGGGCTTTCATGAGCAGTTCTTC
>.|TRBJ2-7|.|TRBV19
CATGTSIYEQYF
TGTGCCACGGGGACTTCAATCTACGAGCAGTACTTC
>few|TRBJ2-2|TRBD2|TRBV18
CASSPLRGTSGGPTGELFF
TGTGCCAGCTCACCACTACGAGGGACTAGCGGGGGCCCGACCGGGGAGCTGTTTTTT
>.|TRBJ1-1|.|TRBV6-6
CASSAQRGMNTEAFF
TGTGCCAGCAGTGCACAGAGGGGGATGAACACTGAAGCTTTCTTT
>.|TRBJ1-2|.|TRBV29-1
CSVESREGYTF
TGCAGCGTTGAATCCAGGGAGGGCTACACCTTC
>.|TRBJ2-3|.|TRBV14
CASSHASGADTQYF
TGTGCCAGCAGCCATGCTTCGGGGGCGGATACGCAGTATTTT
>.|TRBJ1-5|.|TRBV6-2/TRBV6-3
CASSMTHRGNQPQHF
TGTGCCAGCAGTATGACCCATAGGGGCAATCAGCCCCAGCATTTT
>many|TRBJ1-5|.|TRBV7-6
CASSLGSEGQPQHF
TGTGCCAGCAGCTTAGGAAGTGAGGGGCAGCCCCAGCATTTT
>.|TRBJ2-3|TRBD2|TRBV11-3
CASSSGGSQHTQYF
TGTGCCAGCAGCTCGGGGGGTAGCCAACATACGCAGTATTTT
>.|TRBJ1-1|.|TRBV10-3
CAISGRGAGGTEAFF
TGTGCCATCAGTGGAAGGGGGGCCGGCGGCACTGAAGCTTTCTTT
>many|TRBJ2-2|.|TRBV7-2
CASSAGTTNTGELFF
TGTGCCAGCAGCGCCGGGACAACGAACACCGGGGAGCTGTTTTTT
>few|TRBJ2-3|.|TRBV6-1
CASSEVEDTQYF
TGTGCCAGCAGTGAAGTAGAAGATACGCAGTATTTT
>.|TRBJ2-1|.|TRBV5-1
CASSLAKTDYNEQFF
TGCGCCAGCAGCTTGGCCAAGACAGACTACAATGAGCAGTTCTTC